A single sample is the source of the 18 T cell receptor beta chains below, sequenced in a study of T cells after yellow fever vaccination. TCRdb called the 5' RACE reads again in MiXCR, with one record for every CDR3 protein. The data show just under 600,000 distinct CDR3 sequences, approximately 12% seen once. The material was PBMCs, obtained on the day of the yellow fever booster vaccination. The receptors come from a man aged 25-40 years who received the YFV17D yellow fever vaccine.

As regards this clonotype: Compared with germline, one end of the junction differs, possibly owing to a read error. The rearrangement joins TRBV7-8 to TRBJ2-3, with 7 bases fitting TRBD2. The germline gives CDR1 SGHVS, CDR2 FQNEAQ. The CDR3 extends over 17 amino acids. CDR3 nucleotides: TGTTCCAGCAGCTCCCCCGGGGGGACTCTCCAGCCCTATACGCAGTATTTT. Its translation is CSSSSPGGTLQPYTQYF.

The chain joins TRBV20-1 to TRBJ2-1, with TRBD2 matching 8 bases. The CDR3 runs to 15 residues. With 0 bases clipped from V and 6 bases from J, the junction kept 7 bases outside the gene matches. From germline, CDR1 is DFQATT and CDR2 SNEGSKA (reference sequence). The chain's CDR3 is CSARDPGTSSNEQFF. In DNA form, the CDR3 reads TGCAGTGCTAGAGATCCCGGGACTAGTAGCAATGAGCAGTTCTTC.

This clonotype has only a few counts. The rearrangement links TRBV10-2 to TRBJ2-2; 13 nucleotides line up with TRBD2. This CDR3 region has 15 residues. CDR1 and CDR2 from the germline V gene are WSHSY and SAAADI. After removal of 6 bases from V and 6 bases from J, the junction contained 4 bases not matched to a gene. Here the CDR3 reads CASSRLAGGSGELFF. Written as DNA, the CDR3 is TGCGCCAGCAGCCGACTAGCGGGAGGCTCCGGGGAGCTGTTTTTT.

The sample holds a few counts of this clonotype. This chain uses TRBV20-1 with TRBJ1-4, with 7 positions matching TRBD1. Trimming removed 6 bases from V and 8 bases from J; junction bases left unmatched: 6. This CDR3 has 12 residues. Germline V gene lookup returns CDR1 DFQATT and CDR2 SNEGSKA (reference sequence). The CDR3 reads CSATGASEKLFF. CDR3 bases: TGCAGTGCCACAGGGGCATCGGAAAAACTGTTTTTT.

This sequence joins TRBV19 and TRBJ1-4, with 9 bases fitting TRBD1. The CDR3 has 13 residues. V was pared by 6 bases and J by 7 bases, with 3 bases of the junction left unmatched. Germline-derived CDR1 and CDR2 are LNHDA and SQIVND (reference sequence). For the CDR3, the DNA is TGTGCCAGTAGATCGACAGGGGGTGAAAAACTGTTTTTT. Translation: CASRSTGGEKLFF.

The rearrangement joins TRBV5-4 to TRBJ2-2; 8 positions match TRBD2. The germline V gene encodes CDR1 SGHNT and CDR2 YYREEE (reference sequence). The CDR3 runs to 16 residues. Trimming cost V 7 bases and J 0 bases; bases outside gene matches: 8. CDR3 sequence reads: CASSSLAESNTGELFF. The CDR3 region has the DNA TGTGCCAGCTCCTCACTAGCGGAGTCGAACACCGGGGAGCTGTTTTTT. Together with reference TRBV5-4 and TRBJ2-2, the CDR3 gives the full variable domain: ETGVTQSPTHLIKTRGQQVTLRCSSQSGHNTVSWYQQALGQGPQFIFQYYREEENGRGNFPPRFSGLQFPNYSSELNVNALELDDSALYLCASSSLAESNTGELFFGEGSRLTVL.

The rearrangement links TRBV23-1 to TRBJ2-3, with D hard to call. TRBV23-1 is annotated as an ORF whose role is uncertain. V was trimmed by 10 bases and J by 0 bases, leaving 5 bases between them. The CDR3 has 11 residues. CDR3 protein: CAIDSTDTQYF. Here the CDR3 DNA reads TGCGCCATCGATAGCACAGATACGCAGTATTTT.

This clonotype was counted a few times. V usage is TRBV4-3 and J usage is TRBJ2-5; 9 bases are shared with TRBD2. This CDR3 is 16 amino acids long. Trimming at V came to 1 base and at J to 4 bases, leaving 7 bases not matched to a gene. Germline loops: CDR1 LGHNA, CDR2 YSLEER. The CDR3 loop reads CASSQGLREGGETQYF. The CDR3, as DNA: TGCGCCAGCAGCCAAGGCCTGCGGGAGGGGGGAGAGACCCAGTACTTC.

The V and J genes are TRBV3-1 and TRBJ2-2; unclear D gene. The V and J ends lost 4 bases and 5 bases respectively, with 26 bases between them. CDR1 and CDR2 (germline): LGHDT, YNNKEL (reference sequence). The length of the CDR3 is 19 residues. In DNA form, the CDR3 reads TGTGCCAGCAGCCCCGGGCTACGCTGCTCAGTTTTTCGTACCGGGGAGCTGTTTTTT. Protein product: CASSPGLRCSVFRTGELFF. The whole variable domain, filled in from reference TRBV3-1 and TRBJ2-2, reads DTAVSQTPKYLVTQMGNDKSIKCEQNLGHDTMYWYKQDSKKFLKIMFSYNNKELIINETVPNRFSPKSPDKAHLNLHINSLELGDSAVYFCASSPGLRCSVFRTGELFFGEGSRLTVL.

This clonotype was counted only a few times. The genes are TRBV7-2 and TRBJ2-7, with 7 bases aligning to TRBD2. From germline, CDR1 is SGHTA and CDR2 FQGNSA. The trim removed 5 bases at V and 12 bases at J, leaving 10 bases unmatched. The CDR3 runs 12 residues. The CDR3 reads CASSLPGGIGYF. The DNA of the CDR3 is TGTGCCAGCAGCCTCCCCGGGGGGATCGGGTACTTC.

This clonotype was detected a few times. CDR3 DNA sequence: TGTGCCAGCAGTTCTAGGGGATTTTACGAGCAGTACTTC. Amino acids: CASSSRGFYEQYF. J is TRBJ2-7 and V is TRBV12-3 or TRBV12-4; D is perhaps TRBD1 (5 bases). This CDR3 spans 13 amino acids. The V gene lost 4 bases and the J gene lost 4 bases, with 11 bases spanning the gap.

This clonotype has only a few counts. For the CDR3, the DNA is TGTGCCAGCAGGTTACAGGGACCGCCAGGGGCCAACGTCCTGACTTTC. Its translation is CASRLQGPPGANVLTF. The rearrangement uses TRBV5-4 and TRBJ2-6, with TRBD1 as a possible D gene (6 bases). This CDR3 has 16 amino acids. V lost 5 bases and J 4 bases, leaving 16 bases between the germline ends. Germline V CDR1 and CDR2: SGHNT, YYREEE (reference sequence).

This clonotype was picked up a small number of times. The chain couples TRBV30 to TRBJ2-2, with 9 positions matching TRBD1. The CDR3 runs 19 residues. Germline values: CDR1 GTSNPN, CDR2 SVGIG (reference sequence). V shed 1 base, J shed 7 bases, and the junction held 19 bases outside the gene matches. Here the CDR3 reads CAWSAPGLLGTGSDGELFF. The DNA of the CDR3 is TGTGCCTGGAGTGCTCCGGGACTACTAGGGACAGGGTCTGACGGGGAGCTGTTTTTT.

The V call is TRBV6-2 or TRBV6-3, the J call TRBJ1-2, with no clear D. In germline, CDR1 is MNHEY, CDR2 SVGEGT. The CDR3 extends over 11 amino acids. V lost 8 bases, J lost 8 bases, and 12 bases lay in between. The CDR3 nucleotides are TGTGCCAGCCCGCGACTTTTCGGCTACACCTTC. Translation: CASPRLFGYTF.

The table lists this clonotype with a few counts. The rearrangement joins TRBV9 to TRBJ2-1, with no clear D. Trimming took off 2 bases at V and 10 bases at J, with 7 bases between the two ends. The CDR3 has 11 residues. CDR1 and CDR2 from the germline V gene are SGDLS and YYNGEE. CDR3 sequence reads: CASSVSEEQFF. The CDR3 nucleotides read TGTGCCAGCAGCGTCTCTGAGGAGCAGTTCTTC.

The chain combines TRBV28 with TRBJ2-2; D uncertain. Germline lookup yields CDR1 MDHEN and CDR2 SYDVKM. V lost 2 bases and J 1 base, leaving 11 bases between the germline ends. This CDR3 has 16 amino acids. CDR3 nucleotide sequence: TGTGCCAGCAGTTTAATAGTTCCCGGGAACACCGGGGAGCTGTTTTTT. Protein product: CASSLIVPGNTGELFF.

The chain is built from TRBV6-2 or TRBV6-3 and TRBJ2-7; D is perhaps TRBD1 (5 bases). The CDR3 runs to 17 residues. Looked up from germline, CDR1 is MNHEY and CDR2 is SVGEGT. Trimming took off 4 bases at V and 0 bases at J, with 19 bases between the two ends. For the CDR3, the DNA is TGTGCCAGCAGTTCCCTCACAGGACCAAATTTCTCCTACGAGCAGTACTTC. It yields the protein CASSSLTGPNFSYEQYF.

There are a few counts of this clonotype. The chain has TRBV19 and TRBJ2-5, with 7 bases aligning to TRBD1. CDR1 and CDR2 from the germline V gene are LNHDA and SQIVND (reference sequence). The CDR3 covers 15 residues. J gave up 2 bases and V 0 bases, and 3 bases lay outside the gene matches. The CDR3 protein is CASSIDLDRQETQYF. In DNA, the CDR3 is TGTGCCAGTAGTATAGATCTGGACAGGCAAGAGACCCAGTACTTC.